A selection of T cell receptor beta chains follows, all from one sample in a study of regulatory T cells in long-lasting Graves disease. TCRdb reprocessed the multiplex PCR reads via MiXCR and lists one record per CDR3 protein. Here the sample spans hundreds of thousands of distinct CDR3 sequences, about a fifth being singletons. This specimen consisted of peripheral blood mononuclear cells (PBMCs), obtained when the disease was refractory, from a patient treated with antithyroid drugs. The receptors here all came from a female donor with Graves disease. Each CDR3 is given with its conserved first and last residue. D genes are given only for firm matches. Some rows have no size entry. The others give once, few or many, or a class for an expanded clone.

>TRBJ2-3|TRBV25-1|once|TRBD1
TGTGCCAGCAGTGAGGAGACAGGGGATAGCACAGATACGCAGTATTTT
CASSEETGDSTDTQYF
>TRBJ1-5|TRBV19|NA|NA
TGTGCCAGTAGTACCCCCTTCCCTGCTTTTATCACTCATCAGCCCCAGCATTTT
CASSTPFPAFITHQPQHF
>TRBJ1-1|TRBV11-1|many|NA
TGTGCCAGCAGCCCCCTCCCGGGAACTGAAGCTTTCTTT
CASSPLPGTEAFF
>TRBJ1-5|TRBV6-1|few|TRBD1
TGTGCCAGCAGCTCCGACAGGGTACGTCAGCCCCAGCATTTT
CASSSDRVRQPQHF
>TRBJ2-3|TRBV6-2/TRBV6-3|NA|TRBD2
TGTGCCAGCAGTCAGGGACTAGCGGGGGCAGATACGCAGTATTTT
CASSQGLAGADTQYF
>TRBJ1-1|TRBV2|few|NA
TGTGCCAGCAGTGAGGTCTGGGAGGGGACTGAAGCTTTCTTT
CASSEVWEGTEAFF
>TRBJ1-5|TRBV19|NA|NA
TGTGCCAGTAGTATATTTGGGAACAATCAGCCCCAGCATTTT
CASSIFGNNQPQHF
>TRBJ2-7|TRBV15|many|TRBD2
TGTGCCACCAGCAAAGGGGCTAGCGGGACCCCCTACGAGCAGTACTTC
CATSKGASGTPYEQYF
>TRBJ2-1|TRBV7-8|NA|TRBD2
TGTGCCAGCAGCTTAACTAGCGGCGAGCAGTTCTTC
CASSLTSGEQFF
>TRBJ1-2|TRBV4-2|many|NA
TGTGCCAGCAGCCAAGATGCCCAGGCCGATAACTATGGCTACACCTTC
CASSQDAQADNYGYTF
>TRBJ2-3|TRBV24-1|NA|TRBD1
TGTGCCACCAGTGACGACGACAGGGACGCTAGCACAGATACGCAGTATTTT
CATSDDDRDASTDTQYF
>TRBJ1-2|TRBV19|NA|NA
TGTGCCAGTAGTATAATGGGGGCTAACTATGGCTACACCTTC
CASSIMGANYGYTF
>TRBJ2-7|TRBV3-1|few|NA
TGTGCCAGCAGTCGTCCTGACCGCTACGAGCAGTACTTC
CASSRPDRYEQYF
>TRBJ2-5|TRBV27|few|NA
TGTGCCAGCAGTTTATCAGGGCGGAGTTGGGAGACCCAGTACTTC
CASSLSGRSWETQYF
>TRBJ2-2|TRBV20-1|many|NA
TGCAGTGCTAGGATACAGGGGAACACCGGGGAGCTGTTTTTT
CSARIQGNTGELFF
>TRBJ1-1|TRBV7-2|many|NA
TGTGCCAGCAGCTTAGAGGTGGCAGTTGGTACTGAAGCTTTCTTT
CASSLEVAVGTEAFF
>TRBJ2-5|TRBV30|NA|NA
TGTGCCTGGAGTGTAGGTGGTTATAACGGGGAGACCCAGTACTTC
CAWSVGGYNGETQYF
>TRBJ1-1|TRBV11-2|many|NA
TGTGCCAGCACCATGAGCGGTCTGGACACTGAAGCTTTCTTT
CASTMSGLDTEAFF
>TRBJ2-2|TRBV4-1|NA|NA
TGCGCCAGCAGCCTCGAGATTTGGGTGAAACGCGCCGGGGAGCTGTTTTTT
CASSLEIWVKRAGELFF
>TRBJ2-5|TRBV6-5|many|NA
TGTGCCAGCAGTTGGGGAGACCGGCAAGAGACCCAGTACTTC
CASSWGDRQETQYF
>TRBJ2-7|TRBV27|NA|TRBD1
TGTGCCAGCAGCCTGACAGGGGGGGGGAGGTACGAGCAGTACTTC
CASSLTGGGRYEQYF
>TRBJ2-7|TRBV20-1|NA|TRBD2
TGCAGTGCTAGATCGGGGGCTAGCGGGAGAGGCGAGCAGTACTTC
CSARSGASGRGEQYF
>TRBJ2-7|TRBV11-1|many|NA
TGTGCCAGTCGGGGACAAAGCTACGAGCAGTACTTC
CASRGQSYEQYF
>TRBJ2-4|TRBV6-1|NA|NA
TGTGCCAGCAGTGGGAACGACCTCCTAGCCAAAAACATTCAGTACTTC
CASSGNDLLAKNIQYF
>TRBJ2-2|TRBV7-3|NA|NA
TGTGCCAGCAGCCTTACGACCGCTAACACCGGGGAGCCGTTTTTT
CASSLTTANTGEPFF
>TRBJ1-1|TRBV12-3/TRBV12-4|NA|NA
TGTGCCAGCAGTTACCAGTGGAACACTGAAGCTTTCTTT
CASSYQWNTEAFF
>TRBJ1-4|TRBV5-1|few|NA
TGCGCCAGCAGCTTGGGGCCCCTGGGACGGGCAACTAATGAAAAACTGTTTTTT
CASSLGPLGRATNEKLFF
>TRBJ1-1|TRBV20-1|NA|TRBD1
TGCAGTGCTCTTAAACAGGGGGCCCTTGACACTGAAGCTTTCTTT
CSALKQGALDTEAFF